The clone carrying this T cell receptor (beta chain) appeared a few times. Its antigen is not known. After removal of 6 bases from V and 8 bases from J, the junction contained 13 bases not matched to a gene. Germline CDR1 reads SGHTA; CDR2 reads FQGNSA. The CDR3 consists of 17 residues. This record belongs to a study of response to subunit inactivated influenza vaccine. Study-level points and caveats: Authors suggested each seasonal flu vaccination may recruit only limited numbers of new T cells.

TCRdb passed the RT-PCR reads through MiXCR, listing each CDR3 protein once. The sample has 500,000 to 600,000 distinct CDR3 sequences, 11% seen once; the top ten hold roughly 11%. The data were also submitted as part of a second study, on T cells expressing NK-cell markers. That investigation notes: A 5'RACE template switching approach incorporating UMIs was used to make TCR beta cDNA. The eight sequenced donors comprised seven who were HCMV-seropositive and one who was seronegative. Dominance of the CD3+CD56-NKG2C+ fraction by these clonotypes also held in a handful of donors.

The specimen comprised PBMCs from blood, sampled on the day of vaccination. V gene TRBV7-2 combines with J gene TRBJ2-1; 13 nucleotides match TRBD2. The sequence came from a man aged 45-65 years who received an inactivated influenza vaccine. Here the CDR3 reads CASSLGLAGALRDEQFF. In DNA form, the CDR3 reads TGTGCCAGCAGTCTCGGACTAGCGGGAGCACTAAGGGATGAGCAGTTCTTC. The complete variable domain, with remaining parts taken from reference TRBV7-2 and TRBJ2-1, reads GAGVSQSPSNKVTEKGKDVELRCDPISGHTALYWYRQSLGQGLEFLIYFQGNSAPDKSGLPSDRFSAERTGGSVSTLTIQRTQQEDSAVYLCASSLGLAGALRDEQFFGPGTRLTVL.